These 6 T cell receptor beta chains share one sample of origin, sequenced in a study of radiotherapy plus CTLA-4 blockade in lung cancer. Produced via immunoSEQ multiplex PCR; TCRdb's table is partial and in-frame only. Here the sample spans 35,000 to 40,000 clones, 86% being singletons. Specimen: peripheral blood, collected from a patient treated with radiotherapy plus ipilimumab. The receptors come from a human donor with non-small cell lung cancer whose response to radiotherapy plus ipilimumab could not be evaluated.

The chain couples TRBV7-9 to TRBJ1-5; a weak D match, TRBD1 (5 bases). CDR3 length equals 14 residues. From germline, CDR1 is SEHNR and CDR2 FQNEAQ (reference sequence). Trimming took 7 bases from V and 2 from J, leaving 12 bases between them. CDR3 sequence (DNA): TGTGCCAGCACCACGCAAGGGGGCAATCAGCCCCAGCATTTT. Amino acid sequence: CASTTQGGNQPQHF.

A note on this clone: Relative to the germline gene, one junction end is altered; a read error may explain this. The CDR3 DNA reads as TGTGCCAGCAGTTTGGGGCGCGGAGGAGAGACCCAGTACTTC. Translated, it gives CASSLGRGGETQYF. J is TRBJ2-5 and V is TRBV5-8; perhaps D is TRBD1 or TRBD2 (5 bases each). Germline CDR1 SGHTS, CDR2 YDEGEE. The CDR3 spans 14 residues.

By frequency in the sample, this clone is medium-sized. J is TRBJ1-2 and V is TRBV5-1, with 7 bases matching TRBD1. There are 13 residues in the CDR3. Germline loops: CDR1 SGHRS, CDR2 YFSETQ. V shed 0 bases and J 7 bases; nucleotides not matched to a gene: 3. The CDR3 nucleotides read TGCGCCAGCAGCTTGGAGGGGGCAAGTGGCTACACCTTC. Translated: CASSLEGASGYTF. Full variable domain (remainder filled in from reference TRBV5-1 and TRBJ1-2): KAGVTQTPRYLIKTRGQQVTLSCSPISGHRSVSWYQQTPGQGLQFLFEYFSETQRNKGNFPGRFSGRQFSNSRSEMNVSTLELGDSALYLCASSLEGASGYTFGSGTRLTVV.

This chain joins TRBV27 and TRBJ1-6; D ambiguous. The ends were cut back, 3 bases at V and 1 base at J, with 10 bases in the middle. This CDR3 comprises 16 residues. From germline, CDR1 is MNHEY and CDR2 SMNVEV (reference sequence). This CDR3 is CASSFGGQSYNSPLHF. CDR3 nucleotide sequence: TGTGCCAGCAGTTTTGGAGGTCAATCCTATAATTCACCCCTCCACTTT.

The V gene is TRBV5-1, the J gene TRBJ2-7; D perhaps matches TRBD1 (6 bases). The ends were cut back, 5 bases at V and 3 bases at J, with 21 bases in the middle. This CDR3 region has 16 residues. CDR1 and CDR2 (germline): SGHRS, YFSETQ. The CDR3: CASSSEQGVPYYEQYF. In DNA form, the CDR3 reads TGCGCCAGCAGTTCTGAACAGGGAGTACCTTACTACGAGCAGTACTTC.

The rearrangement joins TRBV5-1 to TRBJ2-5; 8 bases are shared with TRBD1. The CDR3 extends over 16 amino acids. The germline gives CDR1 SGHRS, CDR2 YFSETQ. Germline trimming cut 1 base from V and 2 bases from J; bases unmatched to any gene: 7. The CDR3 loop is CASSLTGQGAQETQYF. The CDR3 DNA follows: TGCGCCAGCAGCTTGACCGGACAGGGAGCACAAGAGACCCAGTACTTC.